Detailed here is one T cell receptor (beta chain). A single record per CDR3 protein comes from TCRdb applying MiXCR to the reads. The sample records around 530,000 distinct CDR3 sequences, less than 30% being singletons. The record originates from a study of T cell repertoires in cytomegalovirus infection. The TCR comes from a human donor in good health (CMV status not recorded). Some clones in this sample may be carry-over from other donors' samples. The sample taken for sequencing was PBMCs.

The CDR3 sequence: CASTPGTSGSRFLGEQYF. The CDR3 region has the DNA TGTGCCAGTACCCCGGGGACTAGCGGGAGTCGGTTCTTAGGCGAGCAGTACTTC. The rearrangement uses TRBV19 and TRBJ2-7, with 14 bases that match TRBD2. The CDR3 contains 18 residues. With V trimmed by 7 bases and J by 6 bases, 17 bases remained unmatched. The V gene's germline CDR1 is LNHDA and CDR2 SQIVND (reference sequence).